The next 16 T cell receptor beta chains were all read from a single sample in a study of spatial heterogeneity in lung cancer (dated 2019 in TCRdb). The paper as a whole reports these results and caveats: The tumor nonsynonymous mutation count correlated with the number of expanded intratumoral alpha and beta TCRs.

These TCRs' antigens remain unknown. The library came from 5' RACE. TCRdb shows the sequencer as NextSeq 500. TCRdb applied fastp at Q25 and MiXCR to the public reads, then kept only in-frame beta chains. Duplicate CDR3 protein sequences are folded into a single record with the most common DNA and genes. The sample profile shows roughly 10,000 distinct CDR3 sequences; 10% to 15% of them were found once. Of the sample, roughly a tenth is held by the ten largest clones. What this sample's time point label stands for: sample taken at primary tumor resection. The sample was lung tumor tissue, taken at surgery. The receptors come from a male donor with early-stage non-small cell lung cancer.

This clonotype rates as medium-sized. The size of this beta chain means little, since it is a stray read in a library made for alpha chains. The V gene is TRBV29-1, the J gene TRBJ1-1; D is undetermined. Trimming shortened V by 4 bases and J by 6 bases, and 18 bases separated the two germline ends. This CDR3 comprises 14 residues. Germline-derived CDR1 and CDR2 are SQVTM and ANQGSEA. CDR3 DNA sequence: TGCAGCGTTGTCGCCCGGGAAGTCTTCTCTGAAGCTTTCTTT. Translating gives CSVVAREVFSEAFF.

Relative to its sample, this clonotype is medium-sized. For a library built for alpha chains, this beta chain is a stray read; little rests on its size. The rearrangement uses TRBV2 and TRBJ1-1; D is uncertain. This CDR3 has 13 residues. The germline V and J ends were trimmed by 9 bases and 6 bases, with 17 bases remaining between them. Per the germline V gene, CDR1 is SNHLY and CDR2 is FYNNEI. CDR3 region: CASSQTGQAEAFF. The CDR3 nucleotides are TGTGCCAGTAGTCAAACCGGGCAAGCTGAAGCTTTCTTT. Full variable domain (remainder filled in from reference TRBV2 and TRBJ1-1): EPEVTQTPSHQVTQMGQEVILRCVPISNHLYFYWYRQILGQKVEFLVSFYNNEISEKSEIFDDQFSVERPDGSNFTLKIRSTKLEDSAMYFCASSQTGQAEAFFGQGTRLTVV.

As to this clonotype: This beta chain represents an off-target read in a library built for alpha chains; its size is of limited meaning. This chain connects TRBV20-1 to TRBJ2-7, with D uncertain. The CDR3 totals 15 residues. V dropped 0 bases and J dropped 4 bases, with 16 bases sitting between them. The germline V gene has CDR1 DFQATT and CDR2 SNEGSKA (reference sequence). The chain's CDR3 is CSARDQSRQSYEQYF. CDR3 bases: TGCAGTGCTAGAGATCAAAGTAGGCAGAGTTACGAGCAGTACTTC.

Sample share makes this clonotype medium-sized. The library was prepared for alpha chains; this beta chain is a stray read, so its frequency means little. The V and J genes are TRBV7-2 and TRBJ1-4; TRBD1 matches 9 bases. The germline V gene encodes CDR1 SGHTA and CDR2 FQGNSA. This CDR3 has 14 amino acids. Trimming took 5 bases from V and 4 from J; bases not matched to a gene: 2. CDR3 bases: TGTGCCAGCAGCCAGGACAGGGGTAATGAAAAACTGTTTTTT. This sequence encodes CASSQDRGNEKLFF.

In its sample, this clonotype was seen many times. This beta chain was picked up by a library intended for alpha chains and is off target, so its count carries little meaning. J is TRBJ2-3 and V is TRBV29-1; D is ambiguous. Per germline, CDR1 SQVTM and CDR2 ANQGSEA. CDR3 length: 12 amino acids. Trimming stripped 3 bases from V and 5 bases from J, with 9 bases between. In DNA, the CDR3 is TGCAGCGTTGAGACAACTCTAGATACGCAGTATTTT. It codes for CSVETTLDTQYF.

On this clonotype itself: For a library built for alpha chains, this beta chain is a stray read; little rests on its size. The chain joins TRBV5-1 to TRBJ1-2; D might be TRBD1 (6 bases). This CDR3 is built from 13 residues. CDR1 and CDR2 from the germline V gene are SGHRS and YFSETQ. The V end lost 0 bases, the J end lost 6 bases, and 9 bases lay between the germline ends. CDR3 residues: CASSLAGGDGYTF. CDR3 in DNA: TGCGCCAGCAGCTTGGCTGGGGGCGATGGCTACACCTTC. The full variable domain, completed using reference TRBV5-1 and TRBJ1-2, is KAGVTQTPRYLIKTRGQQVTLSCSPISGHRSVSWYQQTPGQGLQFLFEYFSETQRNKGNFPGRFSGRQFSNSRSEMNVSTLELGDSALYLCASSLAGGDGYTFGSGTRLTVV.

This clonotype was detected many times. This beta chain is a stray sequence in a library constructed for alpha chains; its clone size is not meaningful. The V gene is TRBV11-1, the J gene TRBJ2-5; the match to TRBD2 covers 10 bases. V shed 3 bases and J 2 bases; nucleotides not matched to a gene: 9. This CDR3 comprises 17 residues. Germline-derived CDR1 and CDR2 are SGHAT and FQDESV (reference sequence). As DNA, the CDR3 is TGTGCCAGCAGCTTCCAGACACTAGCGGGAAGTCAAGAGACCCAGTACTTC. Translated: CASSFQTLAGSQETQYF.

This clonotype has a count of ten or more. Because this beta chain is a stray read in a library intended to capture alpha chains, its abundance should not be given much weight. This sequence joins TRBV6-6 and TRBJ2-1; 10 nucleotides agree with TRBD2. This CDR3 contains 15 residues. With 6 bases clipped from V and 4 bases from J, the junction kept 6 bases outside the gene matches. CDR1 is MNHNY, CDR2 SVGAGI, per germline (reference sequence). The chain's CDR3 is CASRLAGGGYNEQFF. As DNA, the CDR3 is TGTGCCAGCAGGTTAGCGGGAGGAGGGTACAATGAGCAGTTCTTC.

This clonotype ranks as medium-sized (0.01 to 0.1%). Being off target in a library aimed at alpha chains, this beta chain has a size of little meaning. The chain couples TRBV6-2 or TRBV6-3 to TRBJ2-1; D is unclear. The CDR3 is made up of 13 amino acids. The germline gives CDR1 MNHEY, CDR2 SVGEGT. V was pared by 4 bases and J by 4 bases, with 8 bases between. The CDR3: CASSSTAYNEQFF. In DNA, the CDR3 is TGTGCCAGCAGTTCGACTGCGTACAATGAGCAGTTCTTC.

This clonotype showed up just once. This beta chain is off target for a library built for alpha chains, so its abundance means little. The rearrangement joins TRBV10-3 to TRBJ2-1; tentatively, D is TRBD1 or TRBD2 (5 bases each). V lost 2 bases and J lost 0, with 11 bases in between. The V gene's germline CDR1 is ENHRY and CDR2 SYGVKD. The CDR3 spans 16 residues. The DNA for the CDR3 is TGTGCCATCAGTGAGGTAAAGGGGAGCTCCTACAATGAGCAGTTCTTC. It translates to CAISEVKGSSYNEQFF.

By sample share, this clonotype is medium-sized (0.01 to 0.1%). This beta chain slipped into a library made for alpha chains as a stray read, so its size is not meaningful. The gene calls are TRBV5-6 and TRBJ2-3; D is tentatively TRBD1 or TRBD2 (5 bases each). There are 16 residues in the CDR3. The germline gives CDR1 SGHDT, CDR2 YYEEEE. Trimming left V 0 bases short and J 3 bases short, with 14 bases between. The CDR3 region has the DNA TGTGCCAGCAGCTTGGTGGGACCCAGGAGGACAGATACGCAGTATTTT. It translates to CASSLVGPRRTDTQYF.

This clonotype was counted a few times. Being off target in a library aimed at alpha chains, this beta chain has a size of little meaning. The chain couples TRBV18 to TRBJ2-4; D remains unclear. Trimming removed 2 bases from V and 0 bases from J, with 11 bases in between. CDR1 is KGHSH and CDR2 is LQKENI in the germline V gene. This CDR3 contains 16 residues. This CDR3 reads CASSPFFKLAKNIQYF. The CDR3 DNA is TGTGCCAGCTCACCATTTTTTAAGTTAGCCAAAAACATTCAGTACTTC.

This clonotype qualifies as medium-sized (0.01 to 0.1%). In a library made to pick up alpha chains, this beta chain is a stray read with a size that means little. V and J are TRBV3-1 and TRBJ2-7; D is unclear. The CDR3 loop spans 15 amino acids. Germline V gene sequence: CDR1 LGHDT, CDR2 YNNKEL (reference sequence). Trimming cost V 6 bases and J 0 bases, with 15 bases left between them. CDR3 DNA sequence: TGTGCCAGCAGTCTGGAACGGCTGAGCTCCTACGAGCAGTACTTC. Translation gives CASSLERLSSYEQYF.

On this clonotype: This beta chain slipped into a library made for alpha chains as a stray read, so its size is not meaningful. The CDR3, as DNA: TGTGCTAGTGGTTCAGACAGTTTCATCGCCTACAACTATGGCTACACCTTC. The encoded protein is CASGSDSFIAYNYGYTF. The V and J genes are TRBV12-5 and TRBJ1-2; TRBD1 might be the D (5 bases). Per the germline V gene, CDR1 is LGHNT and CDR2 is FRNRAP. This CDR3 has 17 amino acids. Trimming shortened V by 4 bases and J by 2 bases, and 20 bases separated the two germline ends.

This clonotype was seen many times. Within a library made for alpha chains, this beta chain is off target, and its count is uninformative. CDR3 amino acids: CASKITALMNTQYF. The CDR3 DNA reads as TGTGCCAGTAAGATCACAGCCCTCATGAATACGCAGTATTTT. This chain joins TRBV2 and TRBJ2-3; D unresolved. The CDR3 is 14 residues long. Germline CDR1 is SNHLY and CDR2 is FYNNEI. The ends were cut back, 9 bases at V and 7 bases at J, with 20 bases in the middle.

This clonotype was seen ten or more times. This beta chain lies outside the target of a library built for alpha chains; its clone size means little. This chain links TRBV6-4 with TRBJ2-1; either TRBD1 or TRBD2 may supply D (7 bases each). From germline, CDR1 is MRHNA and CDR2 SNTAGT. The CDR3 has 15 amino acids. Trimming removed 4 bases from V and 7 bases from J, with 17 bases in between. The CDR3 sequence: CASSVRAGGGNEQFF. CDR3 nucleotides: TGTGCCAGCAGTGTGAGGGCAGGGGGAGGGAATGAGCAGTTCTTC.